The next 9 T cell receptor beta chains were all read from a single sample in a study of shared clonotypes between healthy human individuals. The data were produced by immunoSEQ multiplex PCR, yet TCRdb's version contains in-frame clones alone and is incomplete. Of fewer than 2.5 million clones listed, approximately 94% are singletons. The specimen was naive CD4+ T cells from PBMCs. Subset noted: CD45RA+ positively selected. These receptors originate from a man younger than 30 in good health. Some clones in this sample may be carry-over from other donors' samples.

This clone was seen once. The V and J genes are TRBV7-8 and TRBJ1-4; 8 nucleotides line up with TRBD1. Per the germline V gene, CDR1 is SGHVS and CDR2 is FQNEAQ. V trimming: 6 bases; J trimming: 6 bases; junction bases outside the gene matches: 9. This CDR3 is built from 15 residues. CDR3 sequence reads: CASRPRQGSDEKLFF. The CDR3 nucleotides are TGTGCCAGCAGGCCTAGACAGGGGTCGGATGAAAAACTGTTTTTT.

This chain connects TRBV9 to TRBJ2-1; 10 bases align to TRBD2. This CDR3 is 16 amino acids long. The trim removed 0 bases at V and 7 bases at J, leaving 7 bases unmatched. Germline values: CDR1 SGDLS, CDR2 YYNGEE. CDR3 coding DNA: TGTGCCAGCAGCGTAGGAGCGGGAGGGCCTCGAAATGAGCAGTTCTTC. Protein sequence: CASSVGAGGPRNEQFF.

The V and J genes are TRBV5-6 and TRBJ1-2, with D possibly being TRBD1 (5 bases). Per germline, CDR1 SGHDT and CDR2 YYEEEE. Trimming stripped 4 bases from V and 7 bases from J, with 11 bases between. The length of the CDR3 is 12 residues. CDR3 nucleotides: TGTGCCAGCAGCATCAGGGAATTTGGCTACACCTTC. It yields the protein CASSIREFGYTF. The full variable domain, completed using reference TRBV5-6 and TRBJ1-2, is DAGVTQSPTHLIKTRGQQVTLRCSPKSGHDTVSWYQQALGQGPQFIFQYYEEEERQRGNFPDRFSGHQFPNYSSELNVNALLLGDSALYLCASSIREFGYTFGSGTRLTVV.

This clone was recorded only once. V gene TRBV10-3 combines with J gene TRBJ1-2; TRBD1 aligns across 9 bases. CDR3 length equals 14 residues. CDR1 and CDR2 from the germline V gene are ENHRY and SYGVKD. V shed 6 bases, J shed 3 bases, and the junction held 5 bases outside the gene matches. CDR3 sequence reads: CAISTGGADYGYTF. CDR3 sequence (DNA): TGTGCCATCAGCACAGGGGGCGCTGACTATGGCTACACCTTC.

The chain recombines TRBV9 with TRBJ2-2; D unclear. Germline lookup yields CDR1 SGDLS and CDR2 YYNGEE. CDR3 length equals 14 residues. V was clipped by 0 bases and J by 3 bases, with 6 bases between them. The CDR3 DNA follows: TGTGCCAGCAGCGTAGCTAAGTACACCGGGGAGCTGTTTTTT. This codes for CASSVAKYTGELFF.

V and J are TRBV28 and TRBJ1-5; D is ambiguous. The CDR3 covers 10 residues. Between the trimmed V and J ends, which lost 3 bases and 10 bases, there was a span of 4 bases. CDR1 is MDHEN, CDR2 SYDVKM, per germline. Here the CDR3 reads CASSFGPQHF. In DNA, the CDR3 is TGTGCCAGCAGTTTCGGTCCCCAGCATTTT. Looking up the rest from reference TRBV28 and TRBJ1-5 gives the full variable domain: DVKVTQSSRYLVKRTGEKVFLECVQDMDHENMFWYRQDPGLGLRLIYFSYDVKMKEKGDIPEGYSVSREKKERFSLILESASTNQTSMYLCASSFGPQHFGDGTRLSIL.

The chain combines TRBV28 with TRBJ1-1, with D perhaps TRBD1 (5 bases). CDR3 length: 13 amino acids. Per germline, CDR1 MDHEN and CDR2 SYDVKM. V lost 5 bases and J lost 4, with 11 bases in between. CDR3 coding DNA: TGTGCCAGCAGTGTGCAGAGGGGCACTGAAGCTTTCTTT. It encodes CASSVQRGTEAFF.

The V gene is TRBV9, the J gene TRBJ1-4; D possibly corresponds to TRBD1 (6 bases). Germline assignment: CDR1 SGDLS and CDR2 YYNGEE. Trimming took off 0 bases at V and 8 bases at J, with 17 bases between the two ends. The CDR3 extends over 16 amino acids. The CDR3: CASSVARGGAGEKLFF. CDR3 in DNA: TGTGCCAGCAGCGTAGCCCGGGGGGGCGCTGGGGAAAAACTGTTTTTT. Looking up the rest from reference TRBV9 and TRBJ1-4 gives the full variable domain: DSGVTQTPKHLITATGQRVTLRCSPRSGDLSVYWYQQSLDQGLQFLIQYYNGEERAKGNILERFSAQQFPDLHSELNLSSLELGDSALYFCASSVARGGAGEKLFFGSGTQLSVL.

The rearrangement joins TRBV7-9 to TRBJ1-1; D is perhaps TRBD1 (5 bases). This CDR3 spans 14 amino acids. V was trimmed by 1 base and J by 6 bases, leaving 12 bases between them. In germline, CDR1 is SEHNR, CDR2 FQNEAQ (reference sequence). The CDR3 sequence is CASSLVGREAEAFF. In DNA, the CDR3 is TGTGCCAGCAGCTTAGTCGGCAGGGAAGCTGAAGCTTTCTTT.